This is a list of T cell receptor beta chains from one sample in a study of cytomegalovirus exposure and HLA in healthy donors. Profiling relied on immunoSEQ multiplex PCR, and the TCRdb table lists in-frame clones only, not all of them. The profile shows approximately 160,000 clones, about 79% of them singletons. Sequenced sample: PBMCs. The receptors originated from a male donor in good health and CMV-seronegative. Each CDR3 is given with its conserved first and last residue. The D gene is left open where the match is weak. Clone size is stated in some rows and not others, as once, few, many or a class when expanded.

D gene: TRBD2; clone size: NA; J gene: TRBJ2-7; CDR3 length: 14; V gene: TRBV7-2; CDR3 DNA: TGTGCCACCGGGACTAGCGGCTACTCCTACGAGCAGTACTTC; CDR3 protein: CATGTSGYSYEQYF
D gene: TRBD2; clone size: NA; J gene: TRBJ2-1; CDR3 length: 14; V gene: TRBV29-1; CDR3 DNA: TGCAGCGTTGAAGCCGAATTAGCGGGAGATGAGCAGTTCTTC; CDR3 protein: CSVEAELAGDEQFF
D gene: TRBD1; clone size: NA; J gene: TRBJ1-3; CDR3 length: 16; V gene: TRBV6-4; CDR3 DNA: TGTGCCAGCAGTGACTTTACCCGGGACAGGGAATGCACCATATATTTT; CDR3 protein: CASSDFTRDRECTIYF
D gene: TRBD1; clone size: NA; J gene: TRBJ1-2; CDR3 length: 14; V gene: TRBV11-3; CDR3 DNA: TGTGCCAGCAGCTTAGAGGCGACAGGGAATGGCTACACCTTC; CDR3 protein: CASSLEATGNGYTF
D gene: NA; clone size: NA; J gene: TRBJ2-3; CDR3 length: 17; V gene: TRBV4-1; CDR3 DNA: TGCGCCAGCAGCCAACTACAAACAGGGTATGGCACAGATACGCAGTATTTT; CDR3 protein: CASSQLQTGYGTDTQYF
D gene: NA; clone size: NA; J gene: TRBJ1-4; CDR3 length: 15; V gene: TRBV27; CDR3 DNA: TGTGCCAGCAGTGTATCGACAGGCAACCATGAAAAACTGTTTTTT; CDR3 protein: CASSVSTGNHEKLFF
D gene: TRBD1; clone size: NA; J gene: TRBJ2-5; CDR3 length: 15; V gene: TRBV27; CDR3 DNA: TGTGCCAGCAGCGCCGGTGGGACAGCACAAGAGACCCAGTACTTC; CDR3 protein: CASSAGGTAQETQYF
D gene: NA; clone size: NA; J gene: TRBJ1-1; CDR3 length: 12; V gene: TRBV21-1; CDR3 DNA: TGTGCCAGCAGCAAATTCGTCCCTGAAGCTTTCTTT; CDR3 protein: CASSKFVPEAFF
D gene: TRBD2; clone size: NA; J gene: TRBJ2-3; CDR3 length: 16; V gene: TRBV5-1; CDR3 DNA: TGCGCCAGCAGCTCGACAGCGGGAGGAAGCACAGATACGCAGTATTTT; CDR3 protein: CASSSTAGGSTDTQYF
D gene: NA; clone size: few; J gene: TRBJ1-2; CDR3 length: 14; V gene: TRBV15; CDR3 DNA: TGTGCCACCAGCAGAGCTCCTGCGGCGGGAGGCTACACCTTC; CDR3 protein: CATSRAPAAGGYTF
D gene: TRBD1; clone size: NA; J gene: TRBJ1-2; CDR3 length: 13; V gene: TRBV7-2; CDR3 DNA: TGTGCCAGCAGTCCGGACAGGACTTATGGCTACACCTTC; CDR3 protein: CASSPDRTYGYTF
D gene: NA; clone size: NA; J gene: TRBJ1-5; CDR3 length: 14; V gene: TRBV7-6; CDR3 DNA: TGTGCCAGCAGCTTAGGAGGGATTGGTCAGCCCCAGCATTTT; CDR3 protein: CASSLGGIGQPQHF
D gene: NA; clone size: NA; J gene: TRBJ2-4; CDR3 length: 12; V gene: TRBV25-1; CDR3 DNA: TGTGCCAGCAGTGCCAGGGGAAACATTCAGTACTTC; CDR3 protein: CASSARGNIQYF
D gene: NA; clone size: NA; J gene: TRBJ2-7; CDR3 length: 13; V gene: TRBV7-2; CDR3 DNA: TGTGCCAGCAGGGGGACTGGCTACTACGAGCAGTACTTC; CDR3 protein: CASRGTGYYEQYF
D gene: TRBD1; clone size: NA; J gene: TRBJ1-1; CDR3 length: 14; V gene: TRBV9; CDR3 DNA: TGTGCCAGCAGCGGACAGGGGATGAACACTGAAGCTTTCTTT; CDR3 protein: CASSGQGMNTEAFF
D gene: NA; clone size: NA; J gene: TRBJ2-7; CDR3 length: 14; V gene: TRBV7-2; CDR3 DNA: TGTGCCAGCAGCTTAAGTCAGGGAAGCGACGAGCAGTACTTC; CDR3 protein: CASSLSQGSDEQYF
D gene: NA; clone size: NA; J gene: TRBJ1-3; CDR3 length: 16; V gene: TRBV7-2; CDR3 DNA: TGTGCCAGCAGCTTAGTTGTGTTTCAAACTGGAAACACCATATATTTT; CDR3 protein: CASSLVVFQTGNTIYF
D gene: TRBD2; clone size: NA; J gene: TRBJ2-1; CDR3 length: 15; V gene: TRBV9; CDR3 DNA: TGTGCCAGCAGCGTATCGGGACTAGCTACCCGTGAGCAGTTCTTC; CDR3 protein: CASSVSGLATREQFF
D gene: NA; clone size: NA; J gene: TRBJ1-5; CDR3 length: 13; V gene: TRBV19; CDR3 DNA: TGTGCCAGTAGTCCTCGTGTTAGTCAGCCCCAGCATTTT; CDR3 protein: CASSPRVSQPQHF
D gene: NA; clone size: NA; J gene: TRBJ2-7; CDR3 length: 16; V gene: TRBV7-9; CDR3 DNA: TGTGCCAGCAGCTTAACGCAGGCCAGGGGAACCTACGAGCAGTACTTC; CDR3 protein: CASSLTQARGTYEQYF
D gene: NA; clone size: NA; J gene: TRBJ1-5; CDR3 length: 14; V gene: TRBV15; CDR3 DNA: TGTGCCACCAGCGGCAGGGGCACCAATCAGCCCCAGCATTTT; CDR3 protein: CATSGRGTNQPQHF
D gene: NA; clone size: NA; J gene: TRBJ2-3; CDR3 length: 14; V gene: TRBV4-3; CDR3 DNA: TGCGCCAGCAGCCAAGGGCAGTACACAGATACGCAGTATTTT; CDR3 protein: CASSQGQYTDTQYF
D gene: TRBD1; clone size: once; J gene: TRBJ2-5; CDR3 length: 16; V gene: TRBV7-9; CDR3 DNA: TGTGCCAGCAGCTTAGTCGACAGGGGCGAAGTCGAGACCCAGTACTTC; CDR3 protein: CASSLVDRGEVETQYF
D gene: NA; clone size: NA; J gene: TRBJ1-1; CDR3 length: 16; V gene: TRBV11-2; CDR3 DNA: TGTGCCAGCAGCTTAGTCCAGTCTACTATGAACACTGAAGCTTTCTTT; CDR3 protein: CASSLVQSTMNTEAFF
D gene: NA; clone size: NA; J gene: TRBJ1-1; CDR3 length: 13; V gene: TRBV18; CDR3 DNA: TGTGCCAGCTCATCCGACAGGAACACTGAAGCTTTCTTT; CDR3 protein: CASSSDRNTEAFF
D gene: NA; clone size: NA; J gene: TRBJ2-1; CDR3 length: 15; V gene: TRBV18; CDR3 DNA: TGTGCCAGCTCACCCTTGGGCTCCAACTACAATGAGCAGTTCTTC; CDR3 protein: CASSPLGSNYNEQFF
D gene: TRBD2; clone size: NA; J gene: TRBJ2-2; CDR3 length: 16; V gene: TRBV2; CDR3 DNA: TGTGCCAGCAGTGGGGAAGCGGGACTCACATCCGGGGAGCTGTTTTTT; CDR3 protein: CASSGEAGLTSGELFF
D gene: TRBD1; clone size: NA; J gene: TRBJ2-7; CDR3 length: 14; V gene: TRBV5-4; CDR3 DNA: TGTGCCAGCAGAACCGGGACAGGGTATGACGAGCAGTACTTC; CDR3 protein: CASRTGTGYDEQYF
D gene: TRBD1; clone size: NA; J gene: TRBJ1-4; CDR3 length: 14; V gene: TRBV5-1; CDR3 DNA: TGCGCCAGCAGCTTGGGACAGGGAAAGGAAAAACTGTTTTTT; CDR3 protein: CASSLGQGKEKLFF
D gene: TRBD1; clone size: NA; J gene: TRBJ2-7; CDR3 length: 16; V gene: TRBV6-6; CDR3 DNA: TGTGCCAGCAGTTACCCATGGGACAGGGGTGTCGGCGAGCAGTACTTC; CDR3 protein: CASSYPWDRGVGEQYF
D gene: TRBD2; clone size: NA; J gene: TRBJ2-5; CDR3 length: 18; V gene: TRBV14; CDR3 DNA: TGTGCCAGCAGCCAAGCTCTTCTGGCTAGCGGGGGAGTGGAGACCCAGTACTTC; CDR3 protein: CASSQALLASGGVETQYF
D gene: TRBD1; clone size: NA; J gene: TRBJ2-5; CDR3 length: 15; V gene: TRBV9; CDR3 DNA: TGTGCCAGCAGCGCACGACAGGGGGCCAGAGAGACCCAGTACTTC; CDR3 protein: CASSARQGARETQYF
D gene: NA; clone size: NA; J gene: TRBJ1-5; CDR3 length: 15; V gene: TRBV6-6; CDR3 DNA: TGTGCCAGCAGTTACTCGAGAGAGGGCAATCAGCCCCAGCATTTT; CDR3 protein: CASSYSREGNQPQHF
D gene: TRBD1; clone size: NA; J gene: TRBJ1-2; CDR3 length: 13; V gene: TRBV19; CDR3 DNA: TGTGCCAGTGAGGTACAGGGGTACTATGGCTACACCTTC; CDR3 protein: CASEVQGYYGYTF
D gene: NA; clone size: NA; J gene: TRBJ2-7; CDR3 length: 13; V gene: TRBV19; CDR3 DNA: TGTGCCAGTAGTTTGGACACCACCTACGAGCAGTACTTC; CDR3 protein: CASSLDTTYEQYF
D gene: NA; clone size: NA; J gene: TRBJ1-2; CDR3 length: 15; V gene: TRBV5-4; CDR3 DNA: TGTGCCAGCAGCCCTCCCGGGTCACCTAACTATGGCTACACCTTC; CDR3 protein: CASSPPGSPNYGYTF
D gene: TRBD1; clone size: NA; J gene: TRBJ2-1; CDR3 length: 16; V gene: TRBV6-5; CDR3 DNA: TGTGCCAGCAGTTATAACCAGGGGGCTTCCTACAATGAGCAGTTCTTC; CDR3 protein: CASSYNQGASYNEQFF
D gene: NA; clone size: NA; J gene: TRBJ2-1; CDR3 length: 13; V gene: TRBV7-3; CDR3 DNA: TGTGCCAGCAGTTCTAACTCCTTCGATGAGCAGTTCTTC; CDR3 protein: CASSSNSFDEQFF
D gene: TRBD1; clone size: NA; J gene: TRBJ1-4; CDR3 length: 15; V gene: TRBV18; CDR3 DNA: TGTGCCAGCTCACCATGGGGACAGGGAGTCGAAAAACTGTTTTTT; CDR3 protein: CASSPWGQGVEKLFF
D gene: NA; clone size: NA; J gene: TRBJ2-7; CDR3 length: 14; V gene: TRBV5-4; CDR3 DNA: TGTGCCAGCAGCTCGACGGACAGCCCCTACGAGCAGTACTTC; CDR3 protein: CASSSTDSPYEQYF
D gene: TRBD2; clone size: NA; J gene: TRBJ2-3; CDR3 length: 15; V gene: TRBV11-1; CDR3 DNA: TGTGCTAGCAGCTCGATAGGGCGGGAGGGAGATACGCAGTATTTT; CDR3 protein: CASSSIGREGDTQYF
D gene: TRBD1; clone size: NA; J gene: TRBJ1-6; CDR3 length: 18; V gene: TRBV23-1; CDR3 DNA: TGCGCCAGCGGCTTTGTTGTTGGGACAGGGAACAACAATTCACCCCTCCACTTT; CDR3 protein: CASGFVVGTGNNNSPLHF
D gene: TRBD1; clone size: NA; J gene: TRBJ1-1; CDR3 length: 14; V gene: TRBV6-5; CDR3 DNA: TGTGCCAGCATCCTGGACAGGGATAGGACTGAAGCTTTCTTT; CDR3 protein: CASILDRDRTEAFF
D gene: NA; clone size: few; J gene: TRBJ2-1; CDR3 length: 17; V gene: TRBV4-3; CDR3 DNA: TGCGCCAGCAGCCAAGATTACGGCGGCAACTCCTACAATGAGCAGTTCTTC; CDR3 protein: CASSQDYGGNSYNEQFF
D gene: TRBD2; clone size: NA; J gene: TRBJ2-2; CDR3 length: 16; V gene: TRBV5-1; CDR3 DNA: TGCGCCAGCAGCGCTGGAGGAGTAGCGGGGACCGGGGAGCTGTTTTTT; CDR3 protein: CASSAGGVAGTGELFF
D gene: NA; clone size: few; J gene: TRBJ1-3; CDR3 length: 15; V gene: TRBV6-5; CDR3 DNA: TGTGCCAGCAGTCGCTGGGGGGAGGGTTTTGGCACCATATATTTT; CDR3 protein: CASSRWGEGFGTIYF
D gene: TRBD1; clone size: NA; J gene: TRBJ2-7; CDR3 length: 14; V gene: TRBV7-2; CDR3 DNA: TGTGCCAGCAGCCCCGGGACAGGGTTTCTCGAGCAGTACTTC; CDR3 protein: CASSPGTGFLEQYF